One and the same sample provided the 2 T cell receptor beta chains below, sequenced in a study of blood T cells in healthy people across ages. Next came a second PCR, run for roughly 6 to 11 cycles, which used a sample-barcoded 5' primer along with a J-beta primer mix. One entry per CDR3 protein, called by TCRdb with MiXCR from the 5' RACE reads. The sample lists hundreds of thousands of distinct CDR3 sequences, around 52% occurring once. The sequencing sample was made of blood. The receptors originated from a woman older than 75 in good health.

The chain carries TRBV6-6 and TRBJ1-1, with TRBD1 as a possible D gene (6 bases). The CDR3 loop spans 15 amino acids. Looked up from germline, CDR1 is MNHNY and CDR2 is SVGAGI (reference sequence). V was trimmed by 6 bases and J by 0 bases, leaving 14 bases between them. The CDR3 DNA reads as TGTGCCAGCAGGACAGGTTTGGACCTGAACACTGAAGCTTTCTTT. Translation gives CASRTGLDLNTEAFF.

The chain joins TRBV12-3 or TRBV12-4 to TRBJ2-3; D remains ambiguous. This CDR3 contains 10 residues. V shed 8 bases and J shed 6 bases, with 6 bases lying between them. DNA of the CDR3: TGTGCCAGCCAAGACGATACGCAGTATTTT. It specifies CASQDDTQYF.